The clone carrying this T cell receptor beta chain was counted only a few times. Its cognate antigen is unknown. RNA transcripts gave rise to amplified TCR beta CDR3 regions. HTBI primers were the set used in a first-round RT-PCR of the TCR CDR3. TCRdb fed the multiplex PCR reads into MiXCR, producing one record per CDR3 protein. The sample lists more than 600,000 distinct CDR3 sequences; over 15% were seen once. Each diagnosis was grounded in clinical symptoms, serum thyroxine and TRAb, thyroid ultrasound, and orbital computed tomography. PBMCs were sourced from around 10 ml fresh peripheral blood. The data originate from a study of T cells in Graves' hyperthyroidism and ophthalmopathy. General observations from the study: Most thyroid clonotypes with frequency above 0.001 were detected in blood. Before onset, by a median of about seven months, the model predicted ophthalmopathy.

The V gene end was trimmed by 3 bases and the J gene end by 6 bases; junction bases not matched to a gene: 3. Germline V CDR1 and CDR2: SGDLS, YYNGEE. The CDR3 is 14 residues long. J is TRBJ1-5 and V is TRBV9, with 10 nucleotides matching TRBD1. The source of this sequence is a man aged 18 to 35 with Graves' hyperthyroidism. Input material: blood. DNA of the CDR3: TGTGCCAGCAGCGGACAGGGGGCCATTCAGCCCCAGCATTTT. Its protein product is CASSGQGAIQPQHF.